This TCR beta chain was observed in a study of tumor and adjacent non-tumor tissue in lung cancer. In the study overall: Samples averaged about 3.8 million productive TCRbeta reads each.

A modified ARM-PCR protocol with three rounds of nested PCR amplified TCRbeta. TCRdb analysed the multiplex PCR reads with MiXCR anew, one entry per CDR3 protein. The sample carries about 98,000 distinct CDR3 sequences, 75% to 85% recorded once. Germline loops: CDR1 SGHDT, CDR2 YYEEEE. The CDR3 totals 14 residues. Note on this clonotype: What it binds is not known.

General study results and limits: Tumor repertoires had a smaller top 100 clone share than normal lung. Higher tumor TCR diversity was associated with shorter survival. Compared with tumor, normal lung showed significantly lower TCR diversity.

RNA was extracted from bulk tissue without any cell sorting. More than 3 cm separated this lung sample from the edge of the tumor. The sequencing sample was made of distant non-tumor lung tissue. The receptor's source is a man aged 60-69 years with small cell lung cancer. The rearrangement links TRBV5-6 to TRBJ2-7, with a tentative D call TRBD2 (7 bases). The CDR3 DNA follows: TGTGCCAGGAGCCACAGGGACTACCTCTACGAGCACTACGTC. This sequence encodes CARSHRDYLYEHYV.